Listed below are T cell receptor beta chains from one sample, sequenced in a study of response to subunit inactivated influenza vaccine. TCRdb passed the RT-PCR reads through MiXCR, listing each CDR3 protein once. The table has around 760,000 distinct CDR3 sequences, more than 11% seen once. Sequencing was performed on PBMCs from blood, taken roughly 15 days before vaccination. The receptors stem from a man aged 50-60 years who received an inactivated influenza vaccine. CDR3s include the opening cysteine and the closing phenylalanine or tryptophan. Fields, in order: D gene, CDR3 length, J gene, clone size, V gene, CDR3 DNA, CDR3 protein. D genes are given only for firm matches. Size tells how often a clone was seen (once, few, many) or the class of an expanded clone, and some rows leave it out.

>NA|15|TRBJ2-5|few|TRBV20-1
TGCAGTGCTGGCCCCCGGGATTCCGGGGGTGAGACCCAGTACTTC
CSAGPRDSGGETQYF
>NA|15|TRBJ1-2|few|TRBV5-4
TGTGCCAGCAGCTTGGTAGGGGAGGCTAACTATGGCTACACCTTC
CASSLVGEANYGYTF
>TRBD1|17|TRBJ2-6|NA|TRBV6-5
TGTGCCAGCAGTTCCCGGACAGGGCGCTCTGGGGCCAACGTCCTGACTTTC
CASSSRTGRSGANVLTF
>NA|12|TRBJ2-7|many|TRBV5-1
TGCGCCAGCAGCTCCCCTACCTACGAGCAGTACTTC
CASSSPTYEQYF
>NA|13|TRBJ2-1|NA|TRBV7-2
TGTGCCAGCAGCCCCTCTACTTACAATGAGCAGTTCTTC
CASSPSTYNEQFF
>TRBD1|13|TRBJ1-1|few|TRBV2
TGTGCCAGCAGTGCAGGGGGGTCCGGTGAAGCTTTCTTT
CASSAGGSGEAFF
>NA|10|TRBJ1-5|few|TRBV27
TGTGCCAGCAGAGATCAGCCCCAGCATTTT
CASRDQPQHF
>TRBD1|17|TRBJ2-3|NA|TRBV4-1
TGCGCCAGCAGCCAAATGAGAAAACAGGGGAAACCAGATACGCAGTATTTT
CASSQMRKQGKPDTQYF
>NA|11|TRBJ2-7|many|TRBV12-3/TRBV12-4
TGTGCCAGCAGTGGTAGATACGAGCAGTACTTC
CASSGRYEQYF
>TRBD1|15|TRBJ1-4|few|TRBV12-3/TRBV12-4
TGTGCCAGCAGCCCCTACACAGGGGGCTTTGAAAAACTGTTTTTT
CASSPYTGGFEKLFF
>TRBD2|15|TRBJ2-2|few|TRBV4-1
TGCGCCAGCAGCCCCGTAGCGGGAAACACCGGGGAGCTGTTTTTT
CASSPVAGNTGELFF
>NA|13|TRBJ2-5|NA|TRBV5-6
TGTGCCAGCACCGGGCGGATCGGGGAGACCCAGTACTTC
CASTGRIGETQYF
>TRBD1|17|TRBJ1-5|few|TRBV28
TGTGCCAGCAGTTTAATGGGGACAGCGCCTGGCAATCAGCCCCAGCATTTT
CASSLMGTAPGNQPQHF
>NA|15|TRBJ2-1|few|TRBV3-1
TGTGCCAGCAGCCAAGAGGAGGGGGCACACAATGAGCAGTTCTTC
CASSQEEGAHNEQFF
>TRBD2|17|TRBJ2-5|few|TRBV9
TGTGCCAGCAGCTCCTTAGCTAGCGGAGTGTACCAAGAGACCCAGTACTTC
CASSSLASGVYQETQYF
>NA|15|TRBJ2-3|few|TRBV7-9
TGTGCCAGCAGCTTAATTCAGGGCAACACAGATACGCAGTATTTT
CASSLIQGNTDTQYF
>NA|14|TRBJ2-3|NA|TRBV28
TGTGCCACCAGCGCGGGCGGACACACAGATACGCAGTATTTT
CATSAGGHTDTQYF
>TRBD2|16|TRBJ2-7|few|TRBV9
TGTGCCAGCAGCGTAGGATCGCCTCTAGCGGGCTACGAGCAGTACTTC
CASSVGSPLAGYEQYF
>NA|15|TRBJ2-7|many|TRBV7-2
TGTGCCAGCAGCTTAGCAAACGGGATCGCCTACGAGCAGTACTTC
CASSLANGIAYEQYF
>TRBD1|15|TRBJ1-1|once|TRBV6-4
TGTGCCAGCAGTGGACGAAGGGACAGGGGATCTGAAGCTTTCTTT
CASSGRRDRGSEAFF
>NA|13|TRBJ1-1|NA|TRBV7-3
TGTGCCAGCAGCTTAGACCCGGGTACTGAAGCTTTCTTT
CASSLDPGTEAFF
>NA|13|TRBJ2-7|many|TRBV2
TGTGCCAGCAGTGATCTGGGTTTCTACGAGCAGTACTTC
CASSDLGFYEQYF
>TRBD1|17|TRBJ1-6|NA|TRBV7-8
TGTGCCAGCAGCTTGGGACAGGGAATTTCTTCAGTTTCACCCCTCCACTTT
CASSLGQGISSVSPLHF
>NA|15|TRBJ2-1|few|TRBV3-1
TGTGCCAGCAGCCAAGATCGGTTGCTATACAATGAGCAGTTCTTC
CASSQDRLLYNEQFF
>NA|17|TRBJ2-7|NA|TRBV7-9
TGTGCCAGTACCCAACATCAACGAGACTTACTATCCTACGAGCAGTACTTC
CASTQHQRDLLSYEQYF
>NA|12|TRBJ2-3|few|TRBV29-1
TGCAGCGGGGAGGAGGGAACCGATACGCAGTATTTT
CSGEEGTDTQYF
>TRBD2|13|TRBJ2-7|NA|TRBV20-1
TGCAGTGCTAGCGGGAGGGCGACTTACGAGCAGTACTTC
CSASGRATYEQYF
>NA|14|TRBJ1-6|NA|TRBV20-1
TGCAGTGCTAGAGACGGCTCCGCTAATTCACCCCTCCACTTT
CSARDGSANSPLHF
>NA|15|TRBJ2-1|many|TRBV7-6
TGTGCAACAGCACTTAATCTAGCGACCTACAATGAGCAGTTCTTC
CATALNLATYNEQFF
>NA|14|TRBJ2-5|NA|TRBV7-6
TGTGCCAGCAGCCCAAAGGGATACCAAGAGACCCAGTACTTC
CASSPKGYQETQYF
>TRBD1|14|TRBJ2-4|NA|TRBV12-3/TRBV12-4
TGTGCCAGCAGTGACAGGGGTGGGAAAAACATTCAGTACTTC
CASSDRGGKNIQYF
>NA|13|TRBJ2-3|few|TRBV10-3
TGTGCCAGCCAGGGGGGGGACACAGATACGCAGTATTTT
CASQGGDTDTQYF
>NA|14|TRBJ2-5|NA|TRBV6-2/TRBV6-3
TGTGCCAGCAGTTGGTCAGGGCCGCGGGAGACCCAGTACTTC
CASSWSGPRETQYF
>NA|13|TRBJ2-7|many|TRBV7-8
TGTGCCAGCACCAGACAGGCAACCTACGAGCAGTACTTC
CASTRQATYEQYF
>NA|11|TRBJ2-7|few|TRBV2
TGTGCCAGCATCGGATCCTACGAGCAGTACTTC
CASIGSYEQYF
>NA|13|TRBJ1-1|few|TRBV9
TGTGCCAGCAGCGTACAGCAGGGTGCTGAAGCTTTCTTT
CASSVQQGAEAFF
>TRBD2|20|TRBJ2-1|NA|TRBV20-1
TGCAGTGCTGCTGCTCCTATTGGACTAGCGGGACTGGTTGGTCACAATGAGCAGTTCTTC
CSAAAPIGLAGLVGHNEQFF
>TRBD1|13|TRBJ1-6|few|TRBV5-1
TGCGCCAGCAGCCTGGACAGGGTCTCACCCCTCCACTTT
CASSLDRVSPLHF
>NA|13|TRBJ1-2|NA|TRBV5-1
TGCGCCAGCAGCCCCCAGGGTCGGGATGGCTACACCTTC
CASSPQGRDGYTF
>NA|15|TRBJ2-5|few|TRBV20-1
TGCAGTGCTAGAGACCCTGGGCGGCTCCAAGAGACCCAGTACTTC
CSARDPGRLQETQYF
>NA|16|TRBJ2-2|few|TRBV4-3
TGCGCCAGCAGCCAAGAGGGGTTCGCGAACACCGGGGAGCTGTTTTTT
CASSQEGFANTGELFF
>TRBD1|18|TRBJ1-2|few|TRBV4-3
TGCGCCAGCAGCCAAGGACAGGGTGGGTTCTTGGCTAACTATGGCTACACCTTC
CASSQGQGGFLANYGYTF
>TRBD1|14|TRBJ1-6|many|TRBV12-3/TRBV12-4
TGTGCCAGCAGAATCAGGGGGGGTAATTCACCCCTCCACTTT
CASRIRGGNSPLHF
>NA|18|TRBJ2-4|many|TRBV4-2
TGTGCCAGCAGCCAAGAGAAGGGAACAGGGAATTACAAAAACATTCAGTACTTC
CASSQEKGTGNYKNIQYF
>TRBD1|16|TRBJ2-5|NA|TRBV25-1
TGTGCCAGGAGGAATAACCGGGACAGGAAACAAGAGACCCAGTACTTC
CARRNNRDRKQETQYF
>TRBD1|14|TRBJ2-7|NA|TRBV6-5
TGTGCCAGCAGTAACAGGGGTCCATCCTACGAGCAGTACTTC
CASSNRGPSYEQYF
>NA|17|TRBJ2-3|NA|TRBV12-3/TRBV12-4
TGTGCCAGCAGTTTACGGGGACCGCACCCTAGCACAGATACGCAGTATTTT
CASSLRGPHPSTDTQYF
>NA|15|TRBJ1-5|NA|TRBV4-3
TGCGCCAGCAGCCTCCGCCGGCAGGCAAATCAGCCCCAGCATTTT
CASSLRRQANQPQHF
>TRBD1|15|TRBJ1-2|few|TRBV9
TGTGCCAGCAGCGTAGGGACAGGGGCTAACTATGGCTACACCTTC
CASSVGTGANYGYTF
>NA|15|TRBJ2-5|NA|TRBV11-2
TGTGCCAGCAGCCCCCGACCGGAACGGGGAGGGACCCAGTACTTC
CASSPRPERGGTQYF
>TRBD1|15|TRBJ2-5|few|TRBV9
TGTGCCAGCAGCCGGACAGGTAGAGGAGGAGAGACCCAGTACTTC
CASSRTGRGGETQYF
>NA|14|TRBJ2-5|few|TRBV9
TGTGCCAGCAGCTCTTCCGGGGGTCAAGAGACCCAGTACTTC
CASSSSGGQETQYF
>TRBD2|15|TRBJ2-7|NA|TRBV9
TGTGCCAGCAGCTCTAGCGGGAGCGGGGCCTACGAGCAGTACTTC
CASSSSGSGAYEQYF
>TRBD1|14|TRBJ1-2|few|TRBV12-3/TRBV12-4
TGTGCCAGCAGCCCATGGACAGGGGAGGATGGCTACACCTTC
CASSPWTGEDGYTF